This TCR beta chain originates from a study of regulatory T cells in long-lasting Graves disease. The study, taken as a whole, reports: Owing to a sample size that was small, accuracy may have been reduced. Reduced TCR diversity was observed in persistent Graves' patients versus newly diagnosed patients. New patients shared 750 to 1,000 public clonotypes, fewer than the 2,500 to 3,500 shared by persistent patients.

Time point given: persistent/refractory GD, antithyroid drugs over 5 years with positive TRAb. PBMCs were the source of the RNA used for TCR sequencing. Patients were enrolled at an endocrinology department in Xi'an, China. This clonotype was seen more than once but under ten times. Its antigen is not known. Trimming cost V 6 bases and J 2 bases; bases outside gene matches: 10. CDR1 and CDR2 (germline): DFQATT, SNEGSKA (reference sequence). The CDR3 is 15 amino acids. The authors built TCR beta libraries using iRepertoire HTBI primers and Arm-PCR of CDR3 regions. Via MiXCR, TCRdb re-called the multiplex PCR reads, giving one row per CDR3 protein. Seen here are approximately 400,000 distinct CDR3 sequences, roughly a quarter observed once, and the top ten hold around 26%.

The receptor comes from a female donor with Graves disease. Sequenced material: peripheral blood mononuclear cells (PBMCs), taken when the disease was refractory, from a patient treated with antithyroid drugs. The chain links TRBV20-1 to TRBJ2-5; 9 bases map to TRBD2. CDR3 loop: CSARKGTSTQETQYF. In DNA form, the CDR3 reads TGCAGTGCCAGAAAGGGGACTAGCACACAAGAGACCCAGTACTTC.